The subject of this entry is one T cell receptor (beta chain). This clonotype is described as medium-sized (0.01 to 0.1%). The specificity of this receptor is unknown. Base-call qualities are not available, and no considerably larger clone is one nucleotide away. The data are from a study of circulating CD8 cells and anti-PD-1 response in melanoma (dated by TCRdb to 2020 to 2022). Notes on the research overall: Patients received nivolumab intravenously at 3 mg/kg every 2 weeks. PD-1 on on-treatment samples was detected using a biotinylated anti-human IgG4 antibody. The melanoma cohort included approximately 13 patients, of whom seven received anti-PD-1 as first-line therapy and six had previously received targeted therapy or immunotherapy. Responders were defined as patients showing complete or partial responses, and non-responders as patients showing stable or progressive disease (RECIST v1.1). The TCR repertoire analysis was performed on around eleven melanoma patients, comprising 7 non-responders and 4 responders.

Beyond this particular receptor, the publication reports: Because material was limited, experiments were generally done without replicates. Between subsets, repertoires were largely private, with fewer than 7% of TRB clonotypes shared at M1, and the highest sharing was seen between DPOS and TIGIT. Diversity was greatest in the DNEG repertoire, PD-1 and DPOS had similar and higher clonality, and TIGIT repertoires had the lowest diversity. Both treatment-naive and previously treated patients were included in the cohort, and this mixing was noted by the authors as something that could influence results. Tumor material was not accessible, so tumor reactivity was assessed by peptide assays on expanded sorted subsets instead. The published TCR repertoire comparisons relied only on baseline and M1 samples from a small cohort that had few responders.

Sequencer: NextSeq 500. Starting from roughly 15 ng of total RNA, TCR libraries were made with the QIAseq Immune Repertoire RNA Library Kit, Human TCR Panel. The TCR libraries were sequenced on an Illumina NextSeq using a Mid Output V2 kit and asymmetric 261x41 paired-end reads. Each TCR library was diluted to 4 nM, pooled, denatured and loaded at 1.0 pM. Concerning the study's data processing: TCR FASTQ files were processed in the QIAGEN GeneGlobe Data Analysis Center, with downstream analysis in R 3.5.2. Clonality was calculated as one minus Shannon entropy normalized by the log of the number of unique productive sequences. Fisher exact tests at 5% FDR, run separately within each subset, picked out TRA or TRB clonotypes whose abundance differed between baseline and M1. Clonotypes with differential abundance were classified as emerging, expanding, contracting or non-expanding/contracting. Repertoire overlap between patients was measured with Morisita's overlap index. TCRdb passed the public sequencing reads through fastp at Q25 and MiXCR, retaining productive beta sequences. Rows with one shared CDR3 protein collapse into an entry with the most common genes and DNA. The V and J calls shown here were made by TCRdb, not taken from the authors' results. The sample table on file contains about 59 distinct CDR3 sequences.

Using a BD FACSAria II cell sorter, four subsets defined by PD-1 and/or TIGIT were sorted out of live CD3+CD8+TCRalphabeta+ cells. To characterize how relevant each subset is to anti-PD-1 therapy response, circulating CD8 T cells were sorted into four subsets based on PD-1 and TIGIT expression. From each sorted CD8 T-cell subset, both TCR alpha and TCR beta chains were sequenced. Peripheral blood was drawn before the first anti-PD-1 injection and after two and four injections. PBMCs were immediately isolated by Ficoll gradient centrifugation. Until use, PBMCs were stored frozen in liquid nitrogen in RPMI containing roughly 20% FCS and 10% DMSO. Thawed PBMCs were stained with a viability dye and antibodies against CD3, CD8alpha, TCRalphabeta, PD-1 and TIGIT. Total RNA was extracted with the RNeasy Kit, and every sample reached a RIN above 7. The sequence was obtained from a human donor with melanoma. The sequenced sample was CD8+ T cells from PBMCs, obtained at baseline or after one month of anti-PD-1 therapy (not recorded which).

The DNA sequence is TGTGCCAGCAGTTTATTCGCCATTACCGTCCCAGAGGACAGGGGGCATCAGCCCCAGCATTTT. Its translation reads: CASSLFAITVPEDRGHQPQHF. The sequence is built from TRBV28 and TRBJ1-5, with TRBD1 identical over 11 junction bases. From cysteine to phenylalanine, the CDR3 is 21 amino acids long. Only CDR3 DNA remains: 63 bases, in frame from the first base. The germline V gene specifies MDHEN as CDR1 and SYDVKM as CDR2. V loses 1 base at its end and J loses 5 bases; junction bases beyond the gene matches: 19.